The TCR beta chain under discussion was sequenced for a study of PD-1 blockade in classical Hodgkin lymphoma. The sample holds a few counts of this clone. Profiled with immunoSEQ multiplex PCR; TCRdb holds only in-frame clones, not every one. The profile shows about 14,000 clones, roughly four fifths of them singletons. Brentuximab vedotin exposure varied among the patients, all of whom had relapsed after autologous stem cell transplantation. This TCR was sampled from a human donor with classical Hodgkin lymphoma. This specimen consisted of peripheral blood mononuclear cells (PBMCs), obtained at baseline.

The CDR3 sequence is CASSPGTGFSYEQYF. The DNA of the CDR3 is TGTGCCAGCAGTCCCGGGACAGGTTTCTCCTACGAGCAGTACTTC. The V gene is TRBV28, the J gene TRBJ2-7, with TRBD1 identical over 8 bases. This CDR3 comprises 15 residues. In germline, CDR1 is MDHEN, CDR2 SYDVKM. The V segment lost 5 bases and the J segment 0 bases; nucleotides outside the gene matches: 6.